The 13 T cell receptor beta chains in this list originate from one sample, sequenced in a study of type 1 regulatory T cells. TCRdb reanalysed the reads using MiXCR and keeps one entry per CDR3 protein. The table includes some 60,000 distinct CDR3 sequences, approximately 60% detected once. No antigen has been assigned to these receptors. The source material was cultured non-Tr1 T cells, either the whole culture or a sorted T cell fraction (not recorded which). These receptors originate from a human donor in good health.

A remark on this clonotype: One end of the junction varies from germline; a read error may be responsible. The chain couples TRBV20-1 to TRBJ1-1; 9 nucleotides agree with TRBD1. The germline CDR1 and CDR2 sequences are DFQATT and SNEGSKA (reference sequence). This CDR3 has 16 residues. The CDR3 protein is CGARRLTGGMNTEAFF. The CDR3 DNA reads TGCGGTGCTAGGCGGCTAACAGGGGGCATGAACACTGAAGCTTTCTTT.

This clonotype was found once. The chain employs TRBV29-1 and TRBJ1-4, with 7 bases identical to TRBD1. V dropped 6 bases and J dropped 6; count of bases not matched to a gene: 7. Germline lookup yields CDR1 SQVTM and CDR2 ANQGSEA. This CDR3 is built from 13 residues. CDR3 nucleotide sequence: TGCAGCGTAAGGACAGGCAGCCATGAAAAACTGTTTTTT. Translated: CSVRTGSHEKLFF.

J is TRBJ1-2 and V is TRBV6-1; 8 nucleotides match TRBD1. Germline V gives CDR1 MNHNS, CDR2 SASEGT. J lost 8 bases, V lost 1 base, and 12 bases had no gene match. The CDR3 runs 16 residues. The CDR3 spells CASSEVGTGGGRGYTF. CDR3 in DNA: TGTGCCAGCAGTGAAGTCGGGACAGGTGGGGGGAGAGGCTACACCTTC.

CDR3 DNA: TGTGCCAGCAGTTTGCAGTCAGGGAACAGATCACCCCTCCACTTT. Translated: CASSLQSGNRSPLHF. The chain carries TRBV12-3 or TRBV12-4 and TRBJ1-6, with a weak D call TRBD1 (5 bases). The CDR3 is 15 residues long. The ends were cut back, 3 bases at V and 10 bases at J, with 16 bases in the middle.

This clonotype was seen repeatedly, ten times or more. The gene calls are TRBV5-1 and TRBJ2-7; D could derive from TRBD1 or TRBD2 (5 bases each). Trimming cost V 0 bases and J 6 bases, with 16 bases left between them. The V gene's germline CDR1 is SGHRS and CDR2 YFSETQ. The CDR3 sequence is 15 residues long. The chain's CDR3 is CASSLGGTEASEQYF. CDR3 bases: TGCGCCAGCAGCTTGGGTGGGACGGAGGCGAGCGAGCAGTACTTC.

This clonotype was picked up a small number of times. The J gene is TRBJ1-4, the V gene TRBV3-1; D ambiguous. Germline V gives CDR1 LGHDT, CDR2 YNNKEL (reference sequence). This CDR3 spans 13 amino acids. V was pared by 1 base and J by 7 bases, with 7 bases between. The CDR3 protein is CASSQGRAEKLFF. The CDR3 bases are TGTGCCAGCAGCCAAGGACGGGCTGAAAAACTGTTTTTT.

This chain joins TRBV20-1 and TRBJ1-6, with 10 bases fitting TRBD1. The CDR3 covers 15 residues. Per the germline V gene, CDR1 is DFQATT and CDR2 is SNEGSKA (reference sequence). V gave up 5 bases and J gave up 5 bases; unmatched junction bases: 6. The CDR3 DNA reads TGCAGTGCTTCTACCGGGACAGGGGATAATTCACCCCTCCACTTT. This translates into CSASTGTGDNSPLHF.

The chain employs TRBV6-1 and TRBJ2-5, with D unclear. Germline CDR1 MNHNS, CDR2 SASEGT. The CDR3 runs 14 residues. V lost 1 base, J lost 4 bases, and 10 bases lay in between. The DNA of the CDR3 is TGTGCCAGCAGTGAAGGCGCAGGTAGAGAGACCCAGTACTTC. Translation gives CASSEGAGRETQYF.

The chain combines TRBV29-1 with TRBJ2-3, with TRBD2 matching over 8 bases. Germline assignment: CDR1 SQVTM and CDR2 ANQGSEA. The J segment lost 3 bases and the V segment lost 7 bases, leaving 9 bases of the junction unmatched. The CDR3 runs to 14 residues. The CDR3 loop is CSAPSGSGTDTQYF. The CDR3 DNA reads as TGCAGCGCACCGAGCGGGAGCGGGACAGATACGCAGTATTTT.

The chain combines TRBV14 with TRBJ2-5, with D unclear. Looked up from germline, CDR1 is SGHDN and CDR2 is FVKESK. V shed 7 bases and J shed 5 bases, with 11 bases lying between them. This CDR3 is 12 amino acids long. In nucleotides, the CDR3 is TGTGCCAGCAAGGGCGACTGGGAGACCCAGTACTTC. Its translation is CASKGDWETQYF.

V is TRBV24-1 and J is TRBJ2-2; the D is unclear. The CDR3 covers 15 residues. Germline assignment: CDR1 KGHDR and CDR2 SFDVKD. Trimming cost V 2 bases and J 0 bases, with 6 bases left between them. CDR3 DNA sequence: TGTGCCACCAGTGATTATGCAGCGAACACCGGGGAGCTGTTTTTT. This translates into CATSDYAANTGELFF.

The V and J genes are TRBV29-1 and TRBJ2-7, with D maybe TRBD1 (6 bases). This CDR3 has 14 residues. The V and J ends lost 7 bases and 6 bases respectively, with 22 bases between them. Germline V gene lookup returns CDR1 SQVTM and CDR2 ANQGSEA. Here the CDR3 reads CSAAFGQGSGEQYF. For the CDR3, the DNA is TGCAGCGCCGCGTTTGGCCAGGGGTCTGGCGAGCAGTACTTC.

The chain carries TRBV20-1 and TRBJ1-5; TRBD1 matches at 8 bases. The CDR3 has 15 residues. Germline V gene lookup returns CDR1 DFQATT and CDR2 SNEGSKA (reference sequence). The junction had 13 bases not matched to a gene; V was cut back by 6 bases and J by 6 bases. The CDR3 nucleotides read TGCAGTGCCAGCCGGAGGACAGGGAAAACTCAGCCCCAGCATTTT. This gives the protein CSASRRTGKTQPQHF.